The 12 T cell receptor beta chains below come from one sample, sequenced in a study of shared clonotypes between healthy human individuals. Sequencing was performed with immunoSEQ multiplex PCR; in TCRdb, only in-frame clones are kept and a portion is missing. The sample has approximately 2.3 million clones, 93% seen once. The sequencing sample was made of naive CD4+ T cells from PBMCs. As to subset: CD45RA+ positively selected. The receptors shown here come from a young man in good health. Some clones in this sample may be carry-over from other donors' samples.

The chain joins TRBV28 to TRBJ2-3, with TRBD2 identical over 12 bases. This CDR3 has 20 residues. Losses at the gene ends were 6 bases for V and 0 bases for J; bases not matched to a gene: 16. Germline V gene data show CDR1 as MDHEN and CDR2 as SYDVKM. Written as DNA, the CDR3 is TGTGCCAGCAGACCTCCGACTAGCGGGGGAAGGTGGGATAGCACAGATACGCAGTATTTT. Its protein is CASRPPTSGGRWDSTDTQYF.

The chain is built from TRBV20-1 and TRBJ1-2; D uncertain. The length of the CDR3 is 10 residues. The germline CDR1 and CDR2 sequences are DFQATT and SNEGSKA (reference sequence). V lost 4 bases to trimming and J lost 6 bases, with 6 bases between them. The CDR3 DNA sequence: TGCAGTGCTATGGGAGATGGCTACACCTTC. This sequence encodes CSAMGDGYTF.

V gene TRBV6-4 combines with J gene TRBJ1-1; no definite D call. Germline V gene data show CDR1 as MRHNA and CDR2 as SNTAGT. Trimming took off 2 bases at V and 0 bases at J, with 13 bases between the two ends. The CDR3 loop spans 16 amino acids. The CDR3 reads CASSDGWISMNTEAFF. The CDR3 DNA reads as TGTGCCAGCAGTGACGGCTGGATAAGTATGAACACTGAAGCTTTCTTT.

Only one count was recorded for this clone. The V call is TRBV7-9, the J call TRBJ2-3, with D possibly being TRBD1 (6 bases). The V and J ends lost 1 base and 4 bases respectively, with 9 bases between them. The CDR3 contains 14 residues. In germline, CDR1 is SEHNR, CDR2 FQNEAQ (reference sequence). CDR3 protein: CASSLVRGADTQYF. CDR3 DNA: TGTGCCAGCAGCTTAGTCAGGGGTGCAGATACGCAGTATTTT.

CDR3 in DNA: TGTGCCAGCAGCGGCCCTGGGCCTAGCGGTAACAATGAGCAGTTCTTC. Protein: CASSGPGPSGNNEQFF. This chain links TRBV9 with TRBJ2-1; 7 nucleotides match TRBD2. J gave up 5 bases and V 3 bases, and 11 bases lay outside the gene matches. The CDR3 is made up of 16 amino acids. Germline lookup yields CDR1 SGDLS and CDR2 YYNGEE.

The chain recombines TRBV11-2 with TRBJ2-7; a weak D match, TRBD1 (6 bases). CDR3 size: 15 residues. Germline CDR1 is SGHAT and CDR2 is FQNNGV. V gave up 0 bases and J gave up 4 bases, with 13 bases separating them. CDR3 nucleotides: TGTGCCAGCAGCTTAGATCTCGACAGGCGATACGAGCAGTACTTC. Its translation is CASSLDLDRRYEQYF.

The J gene is TRBJ1-1, the V gene TRBV4-3; 7 bases map to TRBD1. Germline CDR1 reads LGHNA; CDR2 reads YSLEER. The J segment lost 3 bases and the V segment lost 3 bases, leaving 4 bases of the junction unmatched. CDR3 length: 14 residues. This CDR3 reads CASSHVTGDTEAFF. The CDR3 DNA is TGCGCCAGCAGCCACGTTACAGGGGACACTGAAGCTTTCTTT.

This chain joins TRBV30 and TRBJ2-1; perhaps D is TRBD1 or TRBD2 (5 bases each). This CDR3 has 14 amino acids. Germline loops: CDR1 GTSNPN, CDR2 SVGIG (reference sequence). Trimming removed 4 bases from V and 7 bases from J, with 17 bases in between. Here the CDR3 reads CAWMRDQGRNEQFF. For the CDR3, the DNA is TGTGCCTGGATGAGGGACCAGGGCCGGAATGAGCAGTTCTTC.

The chain links TRBV6-5 to TRBJ1-1; 7 bases match TRBD1. The CDR3 covers 14 residues. V lost 2 bases and J lost 5; bases outside the gene matches: 5. Germline assignment: CDR1 MNHEY and CDR2 SVGAGI. The CDR3 loop is CASSYAAGGTEAFF. The CDR3 nucleotides are TGTGCCAGCAGTTACGCGGCAGGGGGGACTGAAGCTTTCTTT.

This chain joins TRBV4-1 and TRBJ1-2, with D possibly being TRBD1 (5 bases). Trimming took 8 bases from V and 4 from J, leaving 11 bases between them. The CDR3 totals 12 residues. Germline V lookup: CDR1 MGHRA, CDR2 YSYEKL. In DNA form, the CDR3 reads TGCGCCAGCCACGGGACTTCCTATGGCTACACCTTC. Translated: CASHGTSYGYTF.

CDR3 DNA: TGTGCCAGCTCAGAGACGGGGTCCGGCAACAATGAGCAGTTCTTC. It specifies CASSETGSGNNEQFF. This chain uses TRBV18 with TRBJ2-1, with D maybe TRBD2 (5 bases). This CDR3 has 15 residues. V gave up 5 bases and J gave up 5 bases, with 16 bases separating them. The germline V gene has CDR1 KGHSH and CDR2 LQKENI.

The gene calls are TRBV6-6 and TRBJ2-7; 7 positions agree with TRBD1. Looked up from germline, CDR1 is MNHNY and CDR2 is SVGAGI (reference sequence). V lost 6 bases to trimming and J lost 9 bases; unmatched junction nucleotides: 11. This CDR3 is built from 13 residues. The CDR3 here is CASSPGQVIAQYF. CDR3 coding DNA: TGTGCCAGCAGCCCTGGACAGGTCATAGCGCAGTACTTC.